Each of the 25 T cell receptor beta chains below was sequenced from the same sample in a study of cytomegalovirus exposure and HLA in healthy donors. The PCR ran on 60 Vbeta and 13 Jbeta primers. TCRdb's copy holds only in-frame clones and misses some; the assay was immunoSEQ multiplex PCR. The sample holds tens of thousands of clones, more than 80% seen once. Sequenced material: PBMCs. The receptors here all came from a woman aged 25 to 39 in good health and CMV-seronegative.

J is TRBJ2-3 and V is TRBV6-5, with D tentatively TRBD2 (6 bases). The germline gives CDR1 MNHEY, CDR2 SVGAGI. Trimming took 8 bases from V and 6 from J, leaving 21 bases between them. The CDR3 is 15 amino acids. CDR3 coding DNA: TGTGCCAGCGGGGTGGTCGGGAGTTTCGCGGATACGCAGTATTTT. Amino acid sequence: CASGVVGSFADTQYF.

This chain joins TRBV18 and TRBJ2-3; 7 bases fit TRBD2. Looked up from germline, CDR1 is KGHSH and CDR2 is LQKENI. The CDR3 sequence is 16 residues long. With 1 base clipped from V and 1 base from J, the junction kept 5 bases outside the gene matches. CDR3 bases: TGTGCCAGCTCACCACTTCCTCTAGCGGGCACAGATACGCAGTATTTT. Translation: CASSPLPLAGTDTQYF.

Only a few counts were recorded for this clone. This CDR3 is CASSPQGALGNEQFF. The DNA of the CDR3 is TGTGCCAGCAGTCCACAGGGGGCTTTGGGCAATGAGCAGTTCTTC. The chain recombines TRBV6-1 with TRBJ2-1; 9 nucleotides line up with TRBD1. The V gene's germline CDR1 is MNHNS and CDR2 SASEGT. This CDR3 region has 15 residues. J gave up 6 bases and V 5 bases, and 8 bases lay outside the gene matches.

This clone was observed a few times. The CDR3, as DNA: TGTGCCAGTAGTTCCAGACAGGGTGGAGGCAATCAGCCCCAGCATTTT. It translates to CASSSRQGGGNQPQHF. The rearrangement joins TRBV19 to TRBJ1-5; 7 bases line up with TRBD1. Germline V lookup: CDR1 LNHDA, CDR2 SQIVND (reference sequence). Trimming took 5 bases from V and 2 from J; bases not matched to a gene: 9. This CDR3 spans 16 amino acids.

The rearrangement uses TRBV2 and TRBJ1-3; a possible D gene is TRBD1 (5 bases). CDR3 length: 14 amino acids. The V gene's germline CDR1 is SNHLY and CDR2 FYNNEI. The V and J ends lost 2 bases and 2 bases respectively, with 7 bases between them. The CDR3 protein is CASSEQGTGNTIYF. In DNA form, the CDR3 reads TGTGCCAGCAGTGAACAGGGAACTGGAAACACCATATATTTT.

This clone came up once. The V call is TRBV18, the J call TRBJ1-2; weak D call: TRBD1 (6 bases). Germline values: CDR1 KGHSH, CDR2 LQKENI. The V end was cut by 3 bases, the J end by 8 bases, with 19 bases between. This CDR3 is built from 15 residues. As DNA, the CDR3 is TGTGCCAGCTCACCCACAGGACAGTCCGAGGGAGGCTACACCTTC. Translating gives CASSPTGQSEGGYTF.

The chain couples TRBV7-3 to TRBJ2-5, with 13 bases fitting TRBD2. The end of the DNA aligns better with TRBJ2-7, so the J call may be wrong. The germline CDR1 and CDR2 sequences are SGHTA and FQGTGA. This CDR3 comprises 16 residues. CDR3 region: CASSLGTSGALYEQYF. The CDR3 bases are TGTGCCAGCAGCTTGGGGACTAGCGGGGCCCTCTACGAGCAGTACTTC.

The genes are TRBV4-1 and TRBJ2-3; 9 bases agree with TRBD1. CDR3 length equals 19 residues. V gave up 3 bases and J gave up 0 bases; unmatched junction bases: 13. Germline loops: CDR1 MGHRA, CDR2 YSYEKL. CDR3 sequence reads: CASSHPRGQGTHSTDTQYF. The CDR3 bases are TGCGCCAGCAGCCACCCCAGAGGACAGGGGACTCATAGCACAGATACGCAGTATTTT.

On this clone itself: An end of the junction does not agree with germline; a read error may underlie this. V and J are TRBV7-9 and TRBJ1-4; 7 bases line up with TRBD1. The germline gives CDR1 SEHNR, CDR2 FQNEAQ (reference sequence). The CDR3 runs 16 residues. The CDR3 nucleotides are TGTTCCAGCAGCTCGGGGAACAGGGGCGGTGAGGAAAAACTGTTTTTT. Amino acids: CSSSSGNRGGEEKLFF. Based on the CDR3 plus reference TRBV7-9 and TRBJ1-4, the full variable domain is DTGVSQNPRHKITKRGQNVTFRCDPISEHNRLYWYRQTLGQGPEFLTYFQNEAQLEKSRLLSDRFSAERPKGSFSTLEIQRTEQGDSAMYLCSSSSGNRGGEEKLFFGSGTQLSVL.

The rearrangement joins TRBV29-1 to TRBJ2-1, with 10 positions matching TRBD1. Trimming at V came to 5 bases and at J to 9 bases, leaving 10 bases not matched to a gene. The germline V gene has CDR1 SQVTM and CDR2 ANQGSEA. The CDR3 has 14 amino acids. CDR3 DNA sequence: TGCAGCGTTTTGACAGGGGGCGGATTAGGTGAGCAGTTCTTC. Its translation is CSVLTGGGLGEQFF.

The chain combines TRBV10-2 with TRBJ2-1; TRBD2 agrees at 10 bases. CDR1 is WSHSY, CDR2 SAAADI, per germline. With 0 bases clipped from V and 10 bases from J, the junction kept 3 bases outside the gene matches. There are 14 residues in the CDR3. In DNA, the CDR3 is TGCGCCAGCAGTGAGTCGAGCGGGAGGGAAGAGCAGTTCTTC. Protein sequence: CASSESSGREEQFF.

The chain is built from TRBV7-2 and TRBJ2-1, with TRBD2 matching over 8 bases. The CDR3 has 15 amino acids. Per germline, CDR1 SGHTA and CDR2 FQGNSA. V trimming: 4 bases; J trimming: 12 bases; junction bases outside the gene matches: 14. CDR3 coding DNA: TGTGCCAGCAGCTCCTCTGAGGGACTAGTTCTTCCGCAGTTCTTC. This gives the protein CASSSSEGLVLPQFF.

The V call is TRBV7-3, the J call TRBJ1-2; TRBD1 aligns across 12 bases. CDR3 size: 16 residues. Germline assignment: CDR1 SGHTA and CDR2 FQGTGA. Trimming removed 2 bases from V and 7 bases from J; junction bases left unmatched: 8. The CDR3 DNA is TGTGCCAGCAGCTTACTTGGGGGGACAGGGGGCATTGGCTACACCTTC. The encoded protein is CASSLLGGTGGIGYTF.

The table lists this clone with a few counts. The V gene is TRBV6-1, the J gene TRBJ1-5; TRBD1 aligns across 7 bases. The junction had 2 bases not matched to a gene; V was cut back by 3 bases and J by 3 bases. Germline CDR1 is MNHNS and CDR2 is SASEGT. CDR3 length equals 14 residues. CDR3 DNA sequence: TGTGCCAGCAGTGAGACAGGGAACAATCAGCCCCAGCATTTT. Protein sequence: CASSETGNNQPQHF.

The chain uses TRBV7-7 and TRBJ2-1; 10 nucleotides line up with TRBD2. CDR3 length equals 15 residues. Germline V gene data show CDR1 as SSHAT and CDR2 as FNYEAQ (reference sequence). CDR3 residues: CAASVGAGGAREQFF. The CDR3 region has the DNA TGTGCTGCCTCCGTCGGAGCGGGAGGGGCCAGGGAGCAGTTCTTC. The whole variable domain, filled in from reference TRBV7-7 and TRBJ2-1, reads GAGVSQSPRYKVTKRGQDVTLRCDPISSHATLYWYQQALGQGPEFLTYFNYEAQPDKSGLPSDRFSAERPEGSISTLTIQRTEQRDSAMYRCAASVGAGGAREQFFGPGTRLTVL.

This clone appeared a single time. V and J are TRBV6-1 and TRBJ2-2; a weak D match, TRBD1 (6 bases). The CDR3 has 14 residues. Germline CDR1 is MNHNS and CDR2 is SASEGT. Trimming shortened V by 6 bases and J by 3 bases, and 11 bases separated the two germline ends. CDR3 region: CASRAGVDTGELFF. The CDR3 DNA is TGTGCCAGCAGGGCAGGGGTTGACACCGGGGAGCTGTTTTTT.

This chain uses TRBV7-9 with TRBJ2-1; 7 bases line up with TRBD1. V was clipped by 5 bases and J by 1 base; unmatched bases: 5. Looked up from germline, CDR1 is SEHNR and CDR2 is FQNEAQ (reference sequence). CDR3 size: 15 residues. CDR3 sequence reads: CASSPKQGSYNEQFF. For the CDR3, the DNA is TGTGCCAGCAGCCCGAAACAGGGGTCCTACAATGAGCAGTTCTTC.

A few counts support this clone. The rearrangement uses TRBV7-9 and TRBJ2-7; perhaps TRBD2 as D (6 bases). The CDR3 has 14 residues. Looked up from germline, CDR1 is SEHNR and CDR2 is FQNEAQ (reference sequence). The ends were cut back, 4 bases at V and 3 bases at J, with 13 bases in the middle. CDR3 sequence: CASSSSGGNYEQYF. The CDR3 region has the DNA TGTGCCAGCAGCTCCTCAGGCGGGAACTACGAGCAGTACTTC.

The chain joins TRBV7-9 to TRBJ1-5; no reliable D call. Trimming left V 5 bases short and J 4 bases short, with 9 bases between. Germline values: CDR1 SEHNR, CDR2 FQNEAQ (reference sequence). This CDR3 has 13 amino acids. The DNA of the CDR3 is TGTGCCAGCAGCAAGACGGGGAATCAGCCCCAGCATTTT. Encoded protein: CASSKTGNQPQHF.

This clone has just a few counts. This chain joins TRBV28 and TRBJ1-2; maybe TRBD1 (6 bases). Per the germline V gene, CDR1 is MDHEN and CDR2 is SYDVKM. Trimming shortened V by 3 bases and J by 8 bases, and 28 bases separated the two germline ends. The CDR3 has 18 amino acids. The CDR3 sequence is CASSFKGWGGAGSPGYTF. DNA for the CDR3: TGTGCCAGCAGTTTTAAAGGGTGGGGGGGGGCGGGATCTCCAGGCTACACCTTC.

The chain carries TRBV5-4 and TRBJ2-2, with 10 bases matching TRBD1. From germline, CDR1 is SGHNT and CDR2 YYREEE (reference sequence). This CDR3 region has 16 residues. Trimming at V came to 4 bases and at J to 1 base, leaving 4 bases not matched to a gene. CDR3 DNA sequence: TGTGCCAGCAGCCGGGGACAGGGGATGAACACCGGGGAGCTGTTTTTT. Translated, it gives CASSRGQGMNTGELFF. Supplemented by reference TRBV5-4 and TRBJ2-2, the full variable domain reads ETGVTQSPTHLIKTRGQQVTLRCSSQSGHNTVSWYQQALGQGPQFIFQYYREEENGRGNFPPRFSGLQFPNYSSELNVNALELDDSALYLCASSRGQGMNTGELFFGEGSRLTVL.

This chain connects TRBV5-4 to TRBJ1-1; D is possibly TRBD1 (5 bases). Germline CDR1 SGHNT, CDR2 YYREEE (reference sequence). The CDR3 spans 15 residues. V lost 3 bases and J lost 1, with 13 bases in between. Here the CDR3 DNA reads TGTGCCAGCAGCTACCCCGGGGGTTCGAACACTGAAGCTTTCTTT. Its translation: CASSYPGGSNTEAFF.

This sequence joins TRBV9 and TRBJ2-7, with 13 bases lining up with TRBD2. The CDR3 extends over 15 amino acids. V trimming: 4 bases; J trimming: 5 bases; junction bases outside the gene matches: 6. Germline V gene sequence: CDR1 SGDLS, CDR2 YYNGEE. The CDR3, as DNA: TGTGCCAGCAGCCGGACTAGCGGGAGTCTCAACGAGCAGTACTTC. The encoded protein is CASSRTSGSLNEQYF. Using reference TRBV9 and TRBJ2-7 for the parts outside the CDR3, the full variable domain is DSGVTQTPKHLITATGQRVTLRCSPRSGDLSVYWYQQSLDQGLQFLIQYYNGEERAKGNILERFSAQQFPDLHSELNLSSLELGDSALYFCASSRTSGSLNEQYFGPGTRLTVT.

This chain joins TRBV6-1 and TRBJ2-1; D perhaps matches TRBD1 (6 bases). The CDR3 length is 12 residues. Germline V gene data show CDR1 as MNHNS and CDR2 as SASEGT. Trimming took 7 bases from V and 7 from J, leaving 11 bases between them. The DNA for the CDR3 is TGTGCCAGCAAGGGGGACCGGAATGAGCAGTTCTTC. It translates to CASKGDRNEQFF.

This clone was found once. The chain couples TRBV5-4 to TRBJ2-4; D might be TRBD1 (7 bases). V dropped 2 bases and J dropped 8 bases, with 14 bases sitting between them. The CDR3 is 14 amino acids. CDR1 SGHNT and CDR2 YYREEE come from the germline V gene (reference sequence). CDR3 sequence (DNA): TGTGCCAGCAGCTTCCCGCAGGGGGGTGACATTCAGTACTTC. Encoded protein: CASSFPQGGDIQYF.